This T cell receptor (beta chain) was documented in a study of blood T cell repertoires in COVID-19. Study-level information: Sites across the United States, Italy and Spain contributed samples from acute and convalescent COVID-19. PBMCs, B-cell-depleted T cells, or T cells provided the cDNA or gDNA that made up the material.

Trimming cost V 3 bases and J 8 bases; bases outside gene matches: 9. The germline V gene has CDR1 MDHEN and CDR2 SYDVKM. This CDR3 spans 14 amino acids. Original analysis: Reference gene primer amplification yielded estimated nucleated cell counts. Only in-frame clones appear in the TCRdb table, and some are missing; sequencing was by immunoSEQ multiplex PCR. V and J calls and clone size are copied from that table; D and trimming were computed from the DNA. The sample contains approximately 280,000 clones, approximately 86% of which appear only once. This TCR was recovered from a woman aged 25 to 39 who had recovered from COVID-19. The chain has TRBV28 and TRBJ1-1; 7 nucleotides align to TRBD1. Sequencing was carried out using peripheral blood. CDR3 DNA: TGTGCCAGCAGTTTTTGGCTCCAGGGGGGAGAAGCTTTCTTT. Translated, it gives CASSFWLQGGEAFF.